The 24 T cell receptor beta chains presented below share a single source sample, sequenced in a study of stem cell transplantation in POMP-related autoinflammatory disease. The table came from immunoSEQ multiplex PCR; TCRdb's copy has only in-frame clones and leaves some out. The sample lists approximately 1,500 clones, around 80% occurring once. The source material was Tregs from PBMCs. These receptor sequences come from a human donor in good health.

This sequence joins TRBV5-1 and TRBJ2-2, with D possibly matching TRBD1 (6 bases). V lost 0 bases, J lost 1 base, and 7 bases lay in between. Germline V gene data show CDR1 as SGHRS and CDR2 as YFSETQ. CDR3 length: 15 residues. The CDR3 DNA is TGCGCCAGCAGCTTGGCGACAGGGAACACCGGGGAGCTGTTTTTT. Translation gives CASSLATGNTGELFF.

The genes are TRBV28 and TRBJ2-1; D gene uncertain. V was cut by 6 bases and J by 10 bases, with 16 bases left in between. Germline CDR1 is MDHEN and CDR2 is SYDVKM. CDR3 size: 13 residues. The CDR3 DNA sequence: TGTGCCAGCAGCAGAGGAGAGCTGGGAGAGCAGTTCTTC. Residues: CASSRGELGEQFF.

The V and J genes are TRBV2 and TRBJ2-7; weak D call: TRBD1 (5 bases). Trimming left V 7 bases short and J 3 bases short, with 10 bases between. The CDR3 totals 12 residues. Germline CDR1 reads SNHLY; CDR2 reads FYNNEI. The CDR3 bases are TGTGCCAGCACTCGGACAATCTACGAGCAGTACTTC. Amino acids: CASTRTIYEQYF.

This clone was observed a few times. The V and J genes are TRBV18 and TRBJ2-2; no definite D call. This CDR3 comprises 15 residues. The germline V and J ends were trimmed by 1 base and 6 bases, with 12 bases remaining between them. Germline-derived CDR1 and CDR2 are KGHSH and LQKENI. CDR3 sequence (DNA): TGTGCCAGCTCACCACGTATGAGCCCCTCCGGGGAGCTGTTTTTT. Amino acid sequence: CASSPRMSPSGELFF.

This clone was detected a few times. The chain recombines TRBV4-3 with TRBJ2-3; possible D gene TRBD2, 5 bases. CDR1 is LGHNA and CDR2 is YSLEER in the germline V gene. V was cut by 8 bases and J by 6 bases, with 15 bases left in between. The CDR3 length is 13 residues. For the CDR3, the DNA is TGCGCCAGCTCCCACGGGTCGGGGGATACGCAGTATTTT. Its translation is CASSHGSGDTQYF.

This chain uses TRBV4-1 with TRBJ2-1; perhaps TRBD2 as D (6 bases). The V end lost 1 base, the J end lost 6 bases, and 19 bases lay between the germline ends. Germline assignment: CDR1 MGHRA and CDR2 YSYEKL. The CDR3 is 17 residues long. The CDR3 region has the DNA TGCGCCAGCAGCCAAGTCCAGACTAGTTGGGGTACCAATGAGCAGTTCTTC. Its protein product is CASSQVQTSWGTNEQFF.

This chain uses TRBV2 with TRBJ2-3, with D perhaps matching TRBD1 or TRBD2 (6 bases each). Trimming stripped 2 bases from V and 5 bases from J, with 20 bases between. The CDR3 is made up of 17 amino acids. CDR1 is SNHLY, CDR2 FYNNEI, per germline. CDR3 coding DNA: TGTGCCAGCAGTGAATTTAGAGGGGGGTTTAGTGGAGATACGCAGTATTTT. The encoded protein is CASSEFRGGFSGDTQYF. Complete variable domain (other parts from reference TRBV2 and TRBJ2-3): EPEVTQTPSHQVTQMGQEVILRCVPISNHLYFYWYRQILGQKVEFLVSFYNNEISEKSEIFDDQFSVERPDGSNFTLKIRSTKLEDSAMYFCASSEFRGGFSGDTQYFGPGTRLTVL.

This chain links TRBV9 with TRBJ1-4; D remains unclear. Germline V gene data show CDR1 as SGDLS and CDR2 as YYNGEE. This CDR3 region has 15 residues. V gave up 4 bases and J gave up 4 bases, with 14 bases separating them. The CDR3 protein is CASSRTVSDNEKLFF. CDR3 DNA: TGTGCCAGCAGCAGGACCGTTAGCGATAATGAAAAACTGTTTTTT.

The CDR3 reads CASSHGGQGSNQPQHF. CDR3 coding DNA: TGTGCCAGTAGCCACGGGGGGCAGGGTAGTAATCAGCCCCAGCATTTT. V and J are TRBV19 and TRBJ1-5, with D possibly TRBD1 on 6 matching bases. Germline CDR1 and CDR2: LNHDA and SQIVND (reference sequence). The CDR3 has 16 amino acids. The V end was cut by 6 bases, the J end by 4 bases, with 19 bases between.

The chain uses TRBV2 and TRBJ1-1; D not certain. Trimming pared 8 bases from V and 3 bases from J, leaving 4 bases between. The CDR3 is made up of 10 amino acids. The germline gives CDR1 SNHLY, CDR2 FYNNEI. CDR3 nucleotide sequence: TGTGCCAGCCGCCACACTGAAGCTTTCTTT. Its protein is CASRHTEAFF.

The chain uses TRBV2 and TRBJ2-1; TRBD2 agrees at 12 bases. The CDR3 has 16 amino acids. The ends lost 5 bases at V and 4 bases at J; junction bases unmatched: 6. Germline CDR1 reads SNHLY; CDR2 reads FYNNEI. The CDR3 reads CASSRFLAGGYNEQFF. The CDR3 coding sequence is TGTGCCAGCAGTAGGTTCCTAGCGGGGGGGTACAATGAGCAGTTCTTC.

The chain employs TRBV7-2 and TRBJ2-2, with D uncertain. The CDR3 is 12 amino acids. CDR1 and CDR2 from the germline V gene are SGHTA and FQGNSA. Trimming took 5 bases from V and 5 from J, leaving 6 bases between them. The CDR3 reads CASSTETGELFF. DNA of the CDR3: TGTGCCAGCAGCACTGAGACCGGGGAGCTGTTTTTT.

CDR3 residues: CASSWQRGGGETQYF. CDR3 nucleotide sequence: TGTGCCAGCAGTTGGCAGCGGGGGGGTGGTGAGACCCAGTACTTC. V gene TRBV6-5 combines with J gene TRBJ2-5, with 10 bases fitting TRBD2. CDR1 is MNHEY and CDR2 is SVGAGI in the germline V gene. With 4 bases clipped from V and 5 bases from J, the junction kept 7 bases outside the gene matches. There are 15 residues in the CDR3.

This clone was observed a handful of times. The chain recombines TRBV4-1 with TRBJ2-7; 8 positions match TRBD1. CDR1 is MGHRA, CDR2 YSYEKL, per germline. The length of the CDR3 is 13 residues. After removal of 4 bases from V and 6 bases from J, the junction contained 5 bases not matched to a gene. The CDR3 DNA sequence: TGCGCCAGCAGCCCACAGGGGGGACCCGAGCAGTACTTC. Protein sequence: CASSPQGGPEQYF.

The rearrangement links TRBV10-2 to TRBJ1-1; possibly TRBD1 for D (6 bases). Trimming removed 4 bases at V and 4 bases at J, with 19 bases between. The CDR3 is made up of 16 amino acids. Germline-derived CDR1 and CDR2 are WSHSY and SAAADI. In DNA form, the CDR3 reads TGCGCCAGCAGTGGGGTGCGGGGAGGGGGTATCACTGAAGCTTTCTTT. This sequence encodes CASSGVRGGGITEAFF.

The chain carries TRBV11-2 and TRBJ2-1, with 7 bases matching TRBD1. Trimming at V came to 3 bases and at J to 1 base, leaving 9 bases not matched to a gene. The CDR3 has 17 residues. Germline CDR1 reads SGHAT; CDR2 reads FQNNGV. The chain's CDR3 is CASSLDWGQPSYNEQFF. CDR3 nucleotide sequence: TGTGCCAGCAGCTTGGATTGGGGACAGCCTTCCTACAATGAGCAGTTCTTC.

This sequence joins TRBV6-4 and TRBJ2-3; 8 bases are a match to TRBD2. The CDR3 sequence is 20 residues long. Germline values: CDR1 MRHNA, CDR2 SNTAGT. The J segment lost 0 bases and the V segment lost 5 bases, leaving 19 bases of the junction unmatched. The CDR3 sequence: CASSLTGGPWSDISTDTQYF. The DNA of the CDR3 is TGTGCCAGCAGTCTTACGGGAGGGCCGTGGTCTGATATAAGCACAGATACGCAGTATTTT.

This clone was found once. This rearrangement joins TRBV5-6 to TRBJ2-3; D assignment may be TRBD1 or TRBD2 (5 bases each). The V end lost 4 bases, the J end lost 11 bases, and 17 bases lay between the germline ends. The CDR3 is made up of 13 amino acids. Germline CDR1 SGHDT, CDR2 YYEEEE. The DNA for the CDR3 is TGTGCCAGCAGCATACCCGGGACCCAGGAGCAGTATTTT. This sequence encodes CASSIPGTQEQYF.

This chain connects TRBV30 to TRBJ1-2, with TRBD1 matching 8 bases. From germline, CDR1 is GTSNPN and CDR2 SVGIG (reference sequence). Trimming cost V 6 bases and J 4 bases; bases outside gene matches: 13. The CDR3 consists of 15 residues. CDR3 in amino acids: CACCRAGGCIYGYTF. CDR3 coding DNA: TGTGCCTGTTGTCGCGCAGGGGGCTGTATCTATGGCTACACCTTC.

V gene TRBV15 combines with J gene TRBJ1-1; possible D gene TRBD1, 6 bases. CDR1 and CDR2 from the germline V gene are LNHNV and YYDKDF (reference sequence). This CDR3 contains 13 residues. Trimming took off 4 bases at V and 8 bases at J, with 14 bases between the two ends. The CDR3 nucleotides read TGTGCCACCAGCATCCGACAGGCGGGAGAAGCTTTCTTT. It translates to CATSIRQAGEAFF.

The V gene is TRBV29-1, the J gene TRBJ2-2; unclear D gene. This CDR3 is 12 amino acids long. Trimming took off 5 bases at V and 5 bases at J, with 9 bases between the two ends. CDR1 is SQVTM, CDR2 ANQGSEA, per germline. This chain's CDR3 is CSVTARTGELFF. The CDR3 bases are TGCAGCGTTACGGCCCGAACCGGGGAGCTGTTTTTT.

The chain links TRBV19 to TRBJ2-2; D is possibly TRBD1 (6 bases). The CDR3 contains 15 residues. Looked up from germline, CDR1 is LNHDA and CDR2 is SQIVND (reference sequence). V lost 4 bases, J lost 0 bases, and 9 bases lay in between. The CDR3 coding sequence is TGTGCCAGTAGTAGGGACATCGCGAACACCGGGGAGCTGTTTTTT. This translates into CASSRDIANTGELFF.

The genes are TRBV10-3 and TRBJ2-5; D is perhaps TRBD1 or TRBD2 (6 bases each). The V gene's germline CDR1 is ENHRY and CDR2 SYGVKD. The CDR3 contains 14 residues. Trimming took off 2 bases at V and 4 bases at J, with 11 bases between the two ends. CDR3 in DNA: TGTGCCATCAGTGAGAGGGGGGTAGGAGAGACCCAGTACTTC. Translating it yields CAISERGVGETQYF.

V usage is TRBV6-1 and J usage is TRBJ1-2, with D unclear. Between the trimmed V and J ends, which lost 5 bases and 6 bases, there was a span of 4 bases. The germline V gene has CDR1 MNHNS and CDR2 SASEGT. There are 10 residues in the CDR3. Here the CDR3 reads CASSLNGYTF. DNA for the CDR3: TGTGCCAGCAGTCTCAATGGCTACACCTTC.